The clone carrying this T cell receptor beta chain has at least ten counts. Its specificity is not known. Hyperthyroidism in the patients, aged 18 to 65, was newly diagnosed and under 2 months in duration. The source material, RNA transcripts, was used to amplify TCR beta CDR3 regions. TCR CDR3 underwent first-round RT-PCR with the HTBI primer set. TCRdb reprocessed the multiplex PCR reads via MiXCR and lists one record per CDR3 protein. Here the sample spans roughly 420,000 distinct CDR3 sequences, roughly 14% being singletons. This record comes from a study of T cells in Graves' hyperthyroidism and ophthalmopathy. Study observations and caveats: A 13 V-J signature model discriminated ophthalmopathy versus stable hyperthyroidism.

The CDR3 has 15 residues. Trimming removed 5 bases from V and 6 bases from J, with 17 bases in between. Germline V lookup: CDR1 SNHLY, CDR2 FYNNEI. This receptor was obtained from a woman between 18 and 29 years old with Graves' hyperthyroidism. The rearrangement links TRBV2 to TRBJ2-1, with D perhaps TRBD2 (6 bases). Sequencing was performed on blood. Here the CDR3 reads CASSREPSLGNEQFF. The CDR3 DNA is TGTGCCAGCAGTCGGGAGCCAAGCTTAGGCAATGAGCAGTTCTTC.